This T cell receptor beta chain stems from a study of blood T cell repertoires in COVID-19. Background on the study: Sources were T cells, B-cell-depleted T cells, or PBMCs; the material itself was cDNA or gDNA.

The CDR3 totals 14 residues. Germline assignment: CDR1 LNHDA and CDR2 SQIVND (reference sequence). J was trimmed by 0 bases and V by 7 bases; bases with no gene match: 2. Generated by immunoSEQ multiplex PCR, the TCRdb table keeps only in-frame clones and is missing some. Of fewer than 250,000 clones listed, more than 70% are singletons. With regard to this clone: The same CDR3 is also encoded by other DNA sequences in this sample.

Patients at the Seattle site were enrolled during active infection and followed longitudinally. The sample was peripheral blood. The V gene is TRBV19, the J gene TRBJ1-3, with 8 bases matching TRBD1. The TCR sequence derives from a woman aged 80 or over with COVID-19, enrolled during active disease. Written as DNA, the CDR3 is TGTGCCAGTACTACAGGGGGCTCTGGAAACACCATATATTTT. Its protein product is CASTTGGSGNTIYF.